A single sample gave rise to the 30 T cell receptor beta chains below, sequenced in a study of cytomegalovirus exposure and HLA in healthy donors (dated by TCRdb to 2017 to 2019). Libraries were constructed by the immunoSEQ multiplex PCR assay. For the multiplex PCR, a mixture combining 60 forward primers for TCR Vbeta segments and 13 reverse primers for TCR Jbeta segments was used. The clones in this table, taken by TCRdb from immuneACCESS, are in-frame only. Not every clone is retained; where verified, under half of the shortfall comes from an unresolved V gene, and the cause of the rest is unknown. This sample lists 150,000 to 200,000 clones; around 81% were detected once. The top ten clones comprise around 2% of the sample. Sequencing was carried out using PBMCs. The receptor set was obtained from a woman younger than 35 in good health and CMV-seropositive.

The V call is TRBV7-2, the J call TRBJ1-2; D possibly corresponds to TRBD1 (5 bases). Trimming removed 1 base at V and 3 bases at J, with 15 bases between. CDR3 length: 16 residues. The V gene's germline CDR1 is SGHTA and CDR2 FQGNSA. CDR3 sequence: CASSLDSTVSYYGYTF. The CDR3 region has the DNA TGTGCCAGCAGCTTAGACTCGACAGTCTCGTACTATGGCTACACCTTC.

The chain is built from TRBV28 and TRBJ2-1; 9 positions match TRBD1. The V gene end was trimmed by 2 bases and the J gene end by 9 bases; junction bases not matched to a gene: 14. There are 17 residues in the CDR3. Germline assignment: CDR1 MDHEN and CDR2 SYDVKM. CDR3 sequence reads: CASSLRPGRTGAREQFF. CDR3 coding DNA: TGTGCCAGCAGTTTAAGGCCCGGAAGGACAGGGGCTCGTGAGCAGTTCTTC.

This chain connects TRBV5-1 to TRBJ1-6; a possible D gene is TRBD1 (6 bases). The CDR3 contains 14 residues. The V gene lost 4 bases and the J gene lost 6 bases, with 11 bases spanning the gap. Per germline, CDR1 SGHRS and CDR2 YFSETQ. CDR3 coding DNA: TGCGCCAGCAGCCCGGGACACCGTAATTCACCCCTCCACTTT. This encodes CASSPGHRNSPLHF.

The chain carries TRBV27 and TRBJ2-7; 8 bases fit TRBD1. V trimming: 4 bases; J trimming: 3 bases; junction bases outside the gene matches: 5. The CDR3 loop spans 14 amino acids. The germline V gene has CDR1 MNHEY and CDR2 SMNVEV (reference sequence). The CDR3 DNA reads as TGTGCCAGCAGTTATAGACAGGGGAGCTACGAGCAGTACGTC. It encodes CASSYRQGSYEQYV.

The genes are TRBV11-3 and TRBJ1-1; D gene ambiguous. The germline gives CDR1 SGHNT, CDR2 YENEEA. Deletions cut 5 bases from V and 1 base from J, with 11 bases between. CDR3 size: 14 residues. The CDR3 DNA follows: TGTGCCAGCAGCGGGCAGATCACGAACACTGAAGCTTTCTTT. Amino acids: CASSGQITNTEAFF.

CDR3 nucleotide sequence: TGTGCCAGCAGCTTTTTCAGGGTAGGGTCACCCCTCCACTTT. Its protein is CASSFFRVGSPLHF. V and J are TRBV11-2 and TRBJ1-6; perhaps TRBD1 as D (5 bases). V was pared by 3 bases and J by 10 bases, with 13 bases between. From germline, CDR1 is SGHAT and CDR2 FQNNGV. CDR3 size: 14 residues.

The genes are TRBV7-2 and TRBJ1-1; D uncertain. Between the trimmed V and J ends, which lost 4 bases and 0 bases, there was a span of 12 bases. Germline CDR1 and CDR2: SGHTA and FQGNSA. The CDR3 has 15 amino acids. CDR3 sequence reads: CASSSTGTMNTEAFF. The CDR3 coding sequence is TGTGCCAGCAGCTCGACGGGAACCATGAACACTGAAGCTTTCTTT. Full variable domain (missing parts from reference TRBV7-2 and TRBJ1-1): GAGVSQSPSNKVTEKGKDVELRCDPISGHTALYWYRQSLGQGLEFLIYFQGNSAPDKSGLPSDRFSAERTGGSVSTLTIQRTQQEDSAVYLCASSSTGTMNTEAFFGQGTRLTVV.

The rearrangement uses TRBV10-1 and TRBJ1-1, with 9 bases fitting TRBD1. This CDR3 contains 15 residues. Germline V lookup: CDR1 WNHNN, CDR2 SYGVQD (reference sequence). V dropped 3 bases and J dropped 10; count of bases not matched to a gene: 12. The CDR3, as DNA: TGCGCCAGCAGTGAAGAGGGACAGGGACCCGGGGGAGCTTTCTTT. Translating it yields CASSEEGQGPGGAFF.

The CDR3 nucleotides read TGCGCCAGCAGCCAATTACAGGCATGGGAGCAGTACTTC. It is translated as CASSQLQAWEQYF. The V gene is TRBV4-1, the J gene TRBJ2-7; possible D gene TRBD1, 5 bases. Between the trimmed V and J ends, which lost 2 bases and 7 bases, there was a span of 12 bases. The CDR3 runs to 13 residues. Looked up from germline, CDR1 is MGHRA and CDR2 is YSYEKL.

The chain employs TRBV4-2 and TRBJ1-6; D is possibly TRBD1 (6 bases). V was pared by 3 bases and J by 7 bases, with 13 bases between. The length of the CDR3 is 15 residues. Germline CDR1 LGHNA, CDR2 YNFKEQ. The CDR3 DNA reads TGTGCCAGCAGCCAGGACCCGGGGGGCAATTCACCCCTCCACTTT. Residues: CASSQDPGGNSPLHF.

The rearrangement joins TRBV30 to TRBJ2-7; D unclear. V was trimmed by 0 bases and J by 7 bases, leaving 16 bases between them. Per germline, CDR1 GTSNPN and CDR2 SVGIG (reference sequence). This CDR3 is 14 amino acids long. CDR3 sequence: CAWSVKGRVGEQYV. For the CDR3, the DNA is TGTGCCTGGAGTGTTAAAGGAAGAGTGGGAGAGCAGTACGTC.

About this clone itself: One end of the junction fails to match germline, which may point to a read error. The genes are TRBV7-9 and TRBJ2-7; TRBD2 might be the D (6 bases). Per the germline V gene, CDR1 is SEHNR and CDR2 is FQNEAQ (reference sequence). The CDR3 runs 15 residues. The CDR3, as DNA: TGTTCCAGCAGCTTAGGAGGAGGGCTTTCCTACGAGCAGTACTTC. Amino acids: CSSSLGGGLSYEQYF.

The V call is TRBV6-1, the J call TRBJ2-2; D is ambiguous. V lost 4 bases and J 1 base, leaving 7 bases between the germline ends. The CDR3 extends over 14 amino acids. Germline CDR1 MNHNS, CDR2 SASEGT. Here the CDR3 DNA reads TGTGCCAGCAGTGCCTACCGGAACACCGGGGAGCTGTTTTTT. Amino acids: CASSAYRNTGELFF.

The chain carries TRBV30 and TRBJ1-1; TRBD1 matches 7 bases. Germline trimming cut 3 bases from V and 8 bases from J; bases unmatched to any gene: 9. This CDR3 region has 13 residues. CDR1 is GTSNPN, CDR2 SVGIG, per germline (reference sequence). This CDR3 is CAWSKGGVGEAFF. Here the CDR3 DNA reads TGTGCCTGGAGCAAAGGGGGCGTAGGGGAAGCTTTCTTT.

The J gene is TRBJ1-1, the V gene TRBV13; D might be TRBD1 (5 bases). Trimming took 1 base from V and 5 from J, leaving 17 bases between them. The germline V gene has CDR1 PRHDT and CDR2 FYEKMQ (reference sequence). The CDR3 consists of 16 residues. CDR3: CASSLAPFRGDTEAFF. The CDR3 DNA is TGTGCCAGCAGCTTAGCCCCATTCCGGGGGGATACTGAAGCTTTCTTT.

J is TRBJ1-2 and V is TRBV5-4; 8 bases align to TRBD1. Germline V gene sequence: CDR1 SGHNT, CDR2 YYREEE (reference sequence). Trimming removed 4 bases from V and 3 bases from J; junction bases left unmatched: 2. The CDR3 spans 13 residues. The CDR3 region is CASSKDRDYGYTF. CDR3 bases: TGTGCCAGCAGCAAGGACAGGGACTATGGCTACACCTTC.

The rearrangement links TRBV30 to TRBJ1-2, with 7 positions matching TRBD1. CDR1 and CDR2 from the germline V gene are GTSNPN and SVGIG (reference sequence). The CDR3 is 14 residues long. V lost 4 bases, J lost 7 bases, and 12 bases stayed unmatched. The CDR3, as DNA: TGTGCCTGGACCCTAGAGGACAGGCTACGTGGCTACACCTTC. Its protein product is CAWTLEDRLRGYTF.

The rearrangement links TRBV6-5 to TRBJ2-7, with unresolved D. The CDR3 consists of 12 residues. Germline V gene data show CDR1 as MNHEY and CDR2 as SVGAGI. V was trimmed by 6 bases and J by 5 bases, leaving 11 bases between them. CDR3 residues: CASRSVPHEQYF. CDR3 coding DNA: TGTGCCAGCAGGTCGGTCCCCCACGAGCAGTACTTC.

As concerns this clone: An end of the junction does not agree with germline; a read error may underlie this. The V gene is TRBV7-7, the J gene TRBJ2-3; possibly TRBD1 for D (5 bases). The length of the CDR3 is 15 residues. The germline V gene encodes CDR1 SSHAT and CDR2 FNYEAQ (reference sequence). The CDR3 here is CASSPDTLRTDTQYF. The CDR3 DNA is TGTGCTAGCAGCCCGGACACTTTGCGCACAGATACGCAGTATTTT.

The chain is built from TRBV30 and TRBJ2-7; 11 positions agree with TRBD2. The CDR3 runs 12 residues. The J segment lost 13 bases and the V segment lost 3 bases, leaving 8 bases of the junction unmatched. Germline V gives CDR1 GTSNPN, CDR2 SVGIG (reference sequence). CDR3 protein: CAWRYTSGGLYV. The CDR3 nucleotides read TGTGCCTGGAGATATACTAGCGGGGGCTTATACGTC.

The chain links TRBV28 to TRBJ1-2; 8 positions match TRBD1. CDR3 length: 13 residues. With 11 bases clipped from V and 0 bases from J, the junction kept 5 bases outside the gene matches. The germline gives CDR1 MDHEN, CDR2 SYDVKM. The CDR3 sequence is CAATGGANYGYTF. In DNA form, the CDR3 reads TGTGCCGCCACAGGGGGTGCTAACTATGGCTACACCTTC.

This clone was detected only once. V usage is TRBV7-9 and J usage is TRBJ2-5; 11 bases line up with TRBD1. The length of the CDR3 is 14 residues. V was clipped by 5 bases and J by 5 bases; unmatched bases: 4. Germline loops: CDR1 SEHNR, CDR2 FQNEAQ (reference sequence). The CDR3 DNA reads as TGTGCCAGCAGCGGGACAGGGGGAGGGGAGACCCAGTACTTC. Amino acids: CASSGTGGGETQYF.

This sequence joins TRBV30 and TRBJ1-2; 8 nucleotides line up with TRBD1. CDR1 GTSNPN and CDR2 SVGIG come from the germline V gene (reference sequence). V shed 1 base, J shed 8 bases, and the junction held 3 bases outside the gene matches. The CDR3 has 12 residues. CDR3 loop: CAWSGTGWGYTF. CDR3 coding DNA: TGTGCCTGGAGTGGGACAGGGTGGGGCTACACCTTC.

V and J are TRBV30 and TRBJ2-2, with TRBD2 matching 8 bases. Losses at the gene ends were 3 bases for V and 1 base for J; bases not matched to a gene: 7. This CDR3 comprises 16 residues. Germline CDR1 GTSNPN, CDR2 SVGIG (reference sequence). CDR3 sequence reads: CAWRSGAGGNTGELFF. In DNA, the CDR3 is TGTGCCTGGAGGTCAGGGGCGGGGGGGAACACCGGGGAGCTGTTTTTT.

The chain has TRBV5-1 and TRBJ2-3, with a possible D match to TRBD2 (6 bases). CDR1 is SGHRS, CDR2 YFSETQ, per germline. The CDR3 contains 14 residues. V was clipped by 2 bases and J by 5 bases, with 12 bases between them. CDR3 protein: CASSLSLGLDTQYF. CDR3 DNA sequence: TGCGCCAGCAGCTTATCTTTGGGACTAGATACGCAGTATTTT. The full variable domain, with the rest looked up from reference TRBV5-1 and TRBJ2-3, is KAGVTQTPRYLIKTRGQQVTLSCSPISGHRSVSWYQQTPGQGLQFLFEYFSETQRNKGNFPGRFSGRQFSNSRSEMNVSTLELGDSALYLCASSLSLGLDTQYFGPGTRLTVL.

The CDR3 spells CASSEAGGGSETQYF. Written as DNA, the CDR3 is TGTGCCAGCAGTGAAGCGGGGGGGGGCTCGGAGACCCAGTACTTC. This sequence joins TRBV6-1 and TRBJ2-5; D is perhaps TRBD2 (7 bases). V lost 0 bases to trimming and J lost 5 bases, with 13 bases between them. This CDR3 comprises 15 residues. The germline gives CDR1 MNHNS, CDR2 SASEGT.

This clone was detected once. The rearrangement links TRBV5-1 to TRBJ1-6, with D tentatively TRBD1 (5 bases). This CDR3 is 14 amino acids long. CDR1 and CDR2 from the germline V gene are SGHRS and YFSETQ. V was pared by 3 bases and J by 8 bases, with 12 bases between. The CDR3 region has the DNA TGCGCCAGCAGCTACGCCTTAGGGGATTCACCCCTCCACTTT. Translating it yields CASSYALGDSPLHF.

The gene calls are TRBV7-9 and TRBJ1-3; D is unresolved. The CDR3 extends over 17 amino acids. V lost 1 base and J 4 bases, leaving 17 bases between the germline ends. The V gene's germline CDR1 is SEHNR and CDR2 FQNEAQ (reference sequence). The CDR3 nucleotides are TGTGCCAGCAGCTTAGAGGTAGACCAAGAGGTAGGAAACACCATATATTTT. It yields the protein CASSLEVDQEVGNTIYF. Looking up the rest from reference TRBV7-9 and TRBJ1-3 gives the full variable domain: DTGVSQNPRHKITKRGQNVTFRCDPISEHNRLYWYRQTLGQGPEFLTYFQNEAQLEKSRLLSDRFSAERPKGSFSTLEIQRTEQGDSAMYLCASSLEVDQEVGNTIYFGEGSWLTVV.

The CDR3 is CASKGQPAATNEKLFF. The CDR3 nucleotides read TGTGCCAGTAAGGGACAGCCAGCTGCAACTAATGAAAAACTGTTTTTT. The gene calls are TRBV19 and TRBJ1-4, with TRBD1 identical over 7 bases. The CDR3 is 16 amino acids. Germline CDR1 reads LNHDA; CDR2 reads SQIVND (reference sequence). Unmatched junction bases numbered 8, after V lost 7 bases and J lost 0 bases.

The rearrangement links TRBV30 to TRBJ2-1; 8 bases are a match to TRBD2. This CDR3 has 15 amino acids. Germline V gene data show CDR1 as GTSNPN and CDR2 as SVGIG (reference sequence). The V and J ends lost 8 bases and 1 base, in that order; junction bases with no gene match: 10. The chain's CDR3 is CAGRGPGGSYNEQFF. Written as DNA, the CDR3 is TGTGCCGGGCGAGGGCCGGGGGGGTCCTACAATGAGCAGTTCTTC.